This record covers a single TCR beta chain. Its antigen remains unidentified. No per-base quality is available; no much larger clone lies one base away. The sample comes from a study of CD4 T cells in relation to SARS-CoV-2 and coronaviruses (dated by TCRdb to about 2021). The study in broad terms: In the ViraFEST assay, PBMCs were grown with antigen for around ten days, and TCR beta CDR3s were then sequenced to identify antigen-specific clonal expansions. An HIV-1 Nef peptide pool or a culture without peptide was used as the negative reference condition. A different TCR-beta assay, based on Illumina, was used to sequence expansion assays from other donors in the study. The Adaptive Biotechnologies TCR-sequencing kit was used to sequence samples from a few pre-COVID donors and the naive versus memory experiments, whereas other data were Illumina-based. Patient-derived lymphoblastoid cell lines were used to map the HLA restriction of shared crossreactive spike epitopes. Memory CD4+ T cell crossreactivity between SARS-CoV-2 and common cold coronavirus spike proteins was assessed at the TCR clonotype level in the study.

General findings and caveats noted by the study authors: Crossreactivity analysis centred on spike protein, so crossreactivity against other viral proteins was not assessed. Pre-pandemic and post-infection samples were not both contributed by any donor, so tracing of the source of pre-existing responses was limited. Compared with monoreactive clones, crossreactive clones had significantly weaker SARS-CoV-2-driven expansion, a result consistent with antigenic imprinting. In approximately 60% of donors, memory CD4+ clonotypes turned up that crossrecognized SARS-CoV-2 and at least one common cold coronavirus spike. The study was limited by small numbers of patients and tested TCRs.

CD4+ T cells from unexposed donors were collected before the COVID-19 pandemic (2011-2018). After approximately 11 days of culture, CD4+ T cells were isolated with the EasySep CD4+ T cell isolation kit. As cell numbers permitted, CD4+ T cells from unexposed donors were tested for reactivity to SARS-CoV-2 S and N and to four common cold coronavirus spike pools. Each well held millions of PBMCs cultured in IMDM containing approximately 5.4% human AB serum and about 11 IU/ml IL-2. Half of the culture medium was replaced with fresh IL-2-containing medium on days 3 and 7. In general, triplicate replicate wells were used for every peptide culture condition. The leukapheresis product for the unexposed donors was obtained through commercial purchase. Ficoll-Paque PLUS gradient centrifugation was used to isolate PBMCs from leukapheresis product or whole blood. PBMCs were either used fresh in the expansion assay or cryopreserved at -140 degrees C. The QIAamp Micro DNA Kit was used to extract genomic DNA from the CD4+ T cells.

Libraries were built with the immunoSEQ multiplex PCR assay. The study's own analysis went as follows. During preprocessing, nonproductive sequences were removed, along with CDR3s that did not begin with C, did not end with F or W, or were shorter than 7 amino acids. Antigen-specific clonotypes were called with the MANAFEST web app on the basis of expansion relative to the reference and to other culture wells. To be counted as positive, a clone had to show significant expansion compared with the reference culture, at an FDR below 0.05, in 2 of 3 replicate wells. Positive clones also required significant expansion versus all other tandem wells and an odds ratio above 5. Pairwise Levenshtein distance, computed with the stringdist R package after three terminal residues were trimmed from each end, was used as the measure of CDR3 homology. TCRdb retrieved this table from immuneACCESS and kept in-frame rearrangements only. Not all clones are present; in checked studies, unresolved V genes account for under half, and no reason is known for the remainder. V, J and clone size are taken as reported in that table, and D and trimming were inferred from the DNA itself. The sample table lists tens of thousands of clones, approximately 80% of them with a count of one. The top ten constitute over 11% of the sample.

The origin of this receptor is a human donor in good health. Sequenced: CD4+ T cells from PBMCs, cultured in vitro.

The DNA reads as follows: TGTGCCAGCAGCCCCCGTACAGGAACTAATGAAAAACTGTTTTTT. Translated, this is CASSPRTGTNEKLFF. The chain joins TRBV5-4 to TRBJ1-4; the D gene is perhaps TRBD1, on 5 matching bases. The trim is 4 bases for V and 1 base for J, with a gap of 11 bases between the germline ends. The CDR3 numbers 15 residues from cysteine through phenylalanine. The kept DNA is CDR3 alone, 45 bases in frame from the first base. As encoded in the germline V gene (reference sequence), CDR1 is SGHNT while CDR2 is YYREEE.